This TCR beta chain was recovered during a study of T cells in Graves' hyperthyroidism and ophthalmopathy. Turning to the study itself: Peripheral blood collection took place at initial diagnosis, before any treatment. The study, taken as a whole, reports: Peripheral blood also featured most of the thyroid clonotypes expanded above 0.001.

Lactation, pregnancy, other autoimmune disease or uncontrolled infection led to exclusion of patients. Diagnosing involved the use of clinical symptoms, serum thyroxine and TRAb, thyroid ultrasound and orbital computed tomography. This clonotype was seen many times. What it recognizes is unknown. The CDR3 is 12 amino acids. With 5 bases removed from V and 4 bases from J, the gap between germline ends came to 11 bases. CDR1 and CDR2 from the germline V gene are DFQATT and SNEGSKA (reference sequence). There were TCR beta CDR3 regions amplified from RNA transcripts. An initial round of RT-PCR targeting the TCR CDR3 relied on the HTBI primer set. Using its own MiXCR run on the multiplex PCR reads, TCRdb lists one record per CDR3 protein. The sample consists of more than 350,000 distinct CDR3 sequences, roughly 15% of them appearing once.

The sequenced sample was blood. The sequence derives from a woman in her twenties or thirties with Graves' ophthalmopathy. The chain carries TRBV20-1 and TRBJ1-2; D may be TRBD1 (5 bases). The CDR3 spells CSAFGTVYGYTF. The CDR3 DNA follows: TGCAGTGCTTTCGGGACGGTCTATGGCTACACCTTC.